This TCR beta chain was recovered during a study of blood T cell repertoires in COVID-19 (dated by TCRdb to between 2020 and 2021). With respect to the entire study: Samples covering the acute and convalescent phases of COVID-19 were provided by collaborators in the United States, Italy and Spain. The prospective study material was composed of cDNA or gDNA derived from T cells, B-cell-depleted T cells, or PBMCs. Deeply sampled blood TCRbeta repertoires from subjects exposed to, actively infected with, or recovered from COVID-19 were included in the dataset. The repertoires were released in a freely available public database meant as a resource for research on the immune response to SARS-CoV-2. Samples came from the ongoing ImmuneRACE study (first 160 participants) plus 1,254 subjects from 6 global collaborators. A de-identified subject ID, COVID-19 status, age in years and sex were almost always included in the sample metadata. Where HLA class I and class II types were available, the types were taken from metadata supplied by the sample provider, not from assay-based typing.

On this clone itself: The target of this receptor is not known. No clone much larger than this one lies a single base away; base qualities are absent.

The study at large found these results: The quantity of clinical and demographic metadata differed by source and by participant and was supplied without curation.

Trimming takes 1 base from V and 9 bases from J, and the germline ends sit 11 bases apart. The CDR3 measures 13 amino acids from cysteine to phenylalanine. Only the CDR3 DNA stays, 39 bases, in frame from base 1. Taken from the germline V gene (reference sequence), the CDR1 and CDR2 loops are LGHDT and YNNKEL. TCRbeta CDR3 regions were amplified from genomic DNA by means of the immunoSEQ Assay, a bias-controlled multiplex PCR. On the study's bioinformatics: The number of nucleated cells in each sample was estimated by amplification of reference gene primers within the assay. To quantify the absolute abundance of each unique TCRbeta CDR3 rearrangement, sequence reads were collapsed and filtered. For each sample, productive Simpson clonality was calculated by taking the square root of Simpson's diversity index across productive rearrangements. In its TCRdb copy, this immuneACCESS table keeps in-frame sequences only and misses some clones. Where compared with another copy, unresolved V genes explain less than half of these, and the others have no known cause. The V and J calls and clone size were taken over from that table, and D and trimming were inferred from the DNA. Recorded for this sample are about 110,000 clones; over 80% of them occurred a single time. Jointly, the top ten make up 1.1% of the sample.

Collaborating institutions collected whole blood in K2EDTA tubes following their own protocols. Collaborator samples were shipped for TCRbeta analysis as frozen whole blood, isolated PBMCs, or DNA extracted from either sample type. The TCR originated in a human donor in a cohort sampled during active COVID-19. Specimen: peripheral blood. The chain was built from TRBV3-1 (or the pseudogene TRBV3-2) and TRBJ2-3; matching of 6 bases hints at TRBD1 as the D gene. The nucleotide sequence is given as TGTGCCAGCAGCCAAGCGGTGGGGGCAACGCAGTATTTT. It codes for CASSQAVGATQYF.